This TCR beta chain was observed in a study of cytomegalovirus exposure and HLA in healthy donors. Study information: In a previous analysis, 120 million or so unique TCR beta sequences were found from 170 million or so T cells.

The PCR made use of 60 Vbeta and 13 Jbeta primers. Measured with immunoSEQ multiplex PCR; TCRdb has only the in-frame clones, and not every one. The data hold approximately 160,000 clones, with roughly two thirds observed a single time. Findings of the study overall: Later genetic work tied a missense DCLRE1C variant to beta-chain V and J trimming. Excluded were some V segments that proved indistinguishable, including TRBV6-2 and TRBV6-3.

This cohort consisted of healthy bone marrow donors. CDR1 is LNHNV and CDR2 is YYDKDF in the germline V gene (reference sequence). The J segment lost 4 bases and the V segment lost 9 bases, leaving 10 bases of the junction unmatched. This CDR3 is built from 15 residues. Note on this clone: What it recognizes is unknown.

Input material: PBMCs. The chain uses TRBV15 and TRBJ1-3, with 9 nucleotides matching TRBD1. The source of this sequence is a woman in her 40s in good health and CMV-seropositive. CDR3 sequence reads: CATGEQGAQGNTIYF. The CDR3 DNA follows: TGTGCCACGGGGGAACAGGGGGCGCAAGGAAACACCATATATTTT.